The rows below give T cell receptor beta chains drawn from one sample of a study of cytomegalovirus exposure and HLA in healthy donors. Clones were read by immunoSEQ multiplex PCR, and TCRdb kept only the in-frame ones, dropping some. Of more than 90,000 clones in the sample, approximately 72% were seen once. Sequences were obtained from PBMCs. The receptors stem from a woman aged 40-49 years in good health and CMV-seropositive. The CDR3 runs from the conserved cysteine through the conserved F or W. Each record gives: J gene, clone size, D gene, V gene, CDR3 length, CDR3 protein, CDR3 DNA. The D gene is left open where the match is weak. Size is stated for part of the rows, as once, few or many counts, or as a class when the clone is expanded.

TRBJ2-3	NA	TRBD1	TRBV7-9	17	CASSLAWQGASTDTQYF	TGTGCCAGCAGCTTAGCTTGGCAGGGGGCGAGCACAGATACGCAGTATTTT
TRBJ1-4	NA	NA	TRBV6-6	12	CASRTGSEKLFF	TGTGCCAGCAGAACAGGGAGTGAAAAACTGTTTTTT
TRBJ2-7	NA	TRBD2	TRBV6-1	16	CASSEEGSGTHYEQYF	TGTGCCAGCAGTGAGGAGGGTAGCGGGACACACTACGAGCAGTACTTC
TRBJ1-1	few	TRBD1	TRBV5-5	15	CASSFGDRGWTEAFF	TGTGCCAGCAGCTTCGGGGACAGGGGGTGGACTGAAGCTTTCTTT
TRBJ1-1	NA	NA	TRBV15	15	CATSRDWRANTEAFF	TGTGCCACCAGCAGAGATTGGCGGGCGAACACTGAAGCTTTCTTT
TRBJ2-3	once	TRBD1	TRBV2	15	CASRGTRGRTDTQYF	TGTGCCAGCAGGGGGACCAGGGGGCGCACAGATACGCAGTATTTT
TRBJ1-2	NA	TRBD1	TRBV29-1	14	CSVAKGTGLYGYTF	TGCAGCGTCGCAAAGGGGACAGGGCTCTATGGCTACACCTTC
TRBJ2-3	NA	NA	TRBV5-4	18	CASSKIGGGFGMADTQYF	TGTGCCAGCAGCAAAATAGGAGGAGGGTTTGGGATGGCAGATACGCAGTATTTT
TRBJ2-5	NA	NA	TRBV5-1	13	CASSFGGSETQYF	TGCGCCAGCAGCTTTGGGGGGAGTGAGACCCAGTACTTC
TRBJ1-5	few	NA	TRBV6-6	14	CASADGQSHQPQHF	TGTGCCAGCGCGGATGGACAGTCGCATCAGCCCCAGCATTTT
TRBJ1-5	NA	TRBD1	TRBV7-2	14	CASSLRGQGQPQHF	TGTGCCAGCAGCTTGAGGGGGCAGGGTCAGCCCCAGCATTTT
TRBJ1-1	NA	NA	TRBV7-3	17	CASSLVSPHVGNTEAFF	TGTGCCAGCAGCTTAGTTTCTCCCCATGTCGGGAACACTGAAGCTTTCTTT
TRBJ2-1	NA	TRBD1	TRBV11-1	14	CASSSRQGVDEQFF	TGTGCCAGCAGCAGTAGACAGGGTGTTGATGAGCAGTTCTTC
TRBJ1-6	NA	TRBD1	TRBV2	14	CASTGTGGESPLHF	TGTGCCAGCACCGGGACAGGGGGCGAGTCACCCCTCCACTTT
TRBJ2-3	NA	NA	TRBV19	17	CASSIAPALLTTDTQYF	TGTGCCAGTAGTATAGCCCCCGCTTTACTTACCACAGATACGCAGTATTTT
TRBJ2-7	NA	NA	TRBV7-9	16	CASSRLSGYGRVEQYF	TGTGCCAGCAGCCGATTATCAGGGTACGGACGGGTCGAGCAGTACTTC
TRBJ2-1	NA	TRBD2	TRBV5-6	15	CASSGLAGGRNEQFF	TGTGCCAGCAGCGGACTAGCGGGAGGGCGTAATGAGCAGTTCTTC
TRBJ1-5	NA	TRBD1	TRBV19	17	CASSTKRDRDSNQPQHF	TGTGCCAGTAGTACAAAAAGAGACAGGGATAGCAATCAGCCCCAGCATTTT
TRBJ2-1	NA	TRBD1	TRBV28	14	CASRHGQGNDEQFF	TGTGCCAGCAGGCACGGACAGGGAAACGATGAGCAGTTCTTC
TRBJ2-3	NA	NA	TRBV10-1	13	CASSRDNTDTQYF	TGCGCCAGCAGCAGGGACAACACAGATACGCAGTATTTT
TRBJ2-3	NA	TRBD2	TRBV14	14	CASSRTRATDTQYF	TGTGCCAGCAGCCGGACTAGAGCCACAGATACGCAGTATTTT
TRBJ1-6	once	TRBD1	TRBV10-3	15	CAISEMTGDNSPLHF	TGTGCCATCAGTGAGATGACAGGGGACAATTCACCCCTCCACTTT
TRBJ1-3	NA	NA	TRBV5-1	17	CASSRAPDRSSGNTIYF	TGCGCCAGCAGCCGAGCCCCCGACAGAAGCTCTGGAAACACCATATATTTT
TRBJ2-1	few	TRBD1	TRBV6-1	14	CASEPGQGYNEQFF	TGTGCCAGTGAACCGGGACAGGGGTACAATGAGCAGTTCTTC
TRBJ2-1	NA	NA	TRBV9	13	CASSLTNENEQFF	TGTGCCAGCAGCTTAACGAACGAGAATGAGCAGTTCTTC
TRBJ2-7	NA	NA	TRBV20-1	11	CSARSSYEQYF	TGCAGTGCTAGGAGCTCCTACGAGCAGTACTTC
TRBJ2-5	few	NA	TRBV5-6	13	CASRRAGWETQYF	TGTGCCAGCAGGCGGGCGGGTTGGGAGACCCAGTACTTC
TRBJ2-2	few	TRBD2	TRBV5-4	17	CASSSGLAGGYTGELFF	TGTGCCAGCAGCTCCGGACTAGCGGGAGGGTACACCGGGGAGCTGTTTTTT
TRBJ2-1	NA	TRBD2	TRBV29-1	17	CSVDGLAGKNSYNEQFF	TGCAGCGTTGACGGGCTAGCGGGAAAGAATTCCTACAATGAGCAGTTCTTC
TRBJ1-2	NA	NA	TRBV29-1	12	CSVGQANYGYTF	TGCAGCGTTGGGCAGGCAAACTATGGCTACACCTTC